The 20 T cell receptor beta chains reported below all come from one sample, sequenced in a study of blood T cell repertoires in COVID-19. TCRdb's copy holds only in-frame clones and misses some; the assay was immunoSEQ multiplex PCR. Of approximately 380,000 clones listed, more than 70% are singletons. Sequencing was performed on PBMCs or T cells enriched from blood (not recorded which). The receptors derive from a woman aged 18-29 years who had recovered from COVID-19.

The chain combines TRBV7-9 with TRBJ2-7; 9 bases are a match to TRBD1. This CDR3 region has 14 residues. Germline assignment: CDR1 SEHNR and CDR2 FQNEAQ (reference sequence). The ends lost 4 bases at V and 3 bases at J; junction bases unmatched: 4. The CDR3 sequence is CASSSGTGNYEQYF. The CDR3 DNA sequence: TGTGCCAGCAGCTCCGGGACAGGGAACTACGAGCAGTACTTC. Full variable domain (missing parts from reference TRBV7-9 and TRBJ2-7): DTGVSQNPRHKITKRGQNVTFRCDPISEHNRLYWYRQTLGQGPEFLTYFQNEAQLEKSRLLSDRFSAERPKGSFSTLEIQRTEQGDSAMYLCASSSGTGNYEQYFGPGTRLTVT.

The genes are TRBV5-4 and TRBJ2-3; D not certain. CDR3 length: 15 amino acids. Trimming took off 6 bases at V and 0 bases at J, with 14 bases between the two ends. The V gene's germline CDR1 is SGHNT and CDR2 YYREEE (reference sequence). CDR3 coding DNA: TGTGCCAGCACCCCTCAACTAACTAGCACAGATACGCAGTATTTT. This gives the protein CASTPQLTSTDTQYF.

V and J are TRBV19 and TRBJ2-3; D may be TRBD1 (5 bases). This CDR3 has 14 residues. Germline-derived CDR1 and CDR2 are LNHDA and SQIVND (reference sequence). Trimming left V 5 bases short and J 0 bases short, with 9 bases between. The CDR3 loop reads CASSYDSSTDTQYF. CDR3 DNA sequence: TGTGCCAGTAGTTATGACAGTAGCACAGATACGCAGTATTTT.

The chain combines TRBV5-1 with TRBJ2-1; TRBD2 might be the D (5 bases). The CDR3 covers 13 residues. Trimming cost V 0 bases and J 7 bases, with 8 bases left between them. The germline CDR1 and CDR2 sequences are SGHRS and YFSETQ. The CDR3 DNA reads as TGCGCCAGCAGCTTGGCCAGAGGGAATGAGCAGTTCTTC. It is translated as CASSLARGNEQFF.

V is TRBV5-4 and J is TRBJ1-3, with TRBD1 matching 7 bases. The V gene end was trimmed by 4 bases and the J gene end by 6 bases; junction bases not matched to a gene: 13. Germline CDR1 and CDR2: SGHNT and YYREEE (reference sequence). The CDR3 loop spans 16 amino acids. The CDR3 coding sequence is TGTGCCAGCAGCGGCGGGGACAGCGGCCGATTAAACACCATATATTTT. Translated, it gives CASSGGDSGRLNTIYF. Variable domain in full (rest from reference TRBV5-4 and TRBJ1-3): ETGVTQSPTHLIKTRGQQVTLRCSSQSGHNTVSWYQQALGQGPQFIFQYYREEENGRGNFPPRFSGLQFPNYSSELNVNALELDDSALYLCASSGGDSGRLNTIYFGEGSWLTVV.

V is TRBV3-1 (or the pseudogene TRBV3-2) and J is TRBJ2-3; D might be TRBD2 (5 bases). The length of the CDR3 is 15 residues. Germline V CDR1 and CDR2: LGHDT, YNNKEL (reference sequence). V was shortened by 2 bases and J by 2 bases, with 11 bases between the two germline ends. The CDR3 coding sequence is TGTGCCAGCAGCCAATGGGCTAGCCCCACAGATACGCAGTATTTT. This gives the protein CASSQWASPTDTQYF.

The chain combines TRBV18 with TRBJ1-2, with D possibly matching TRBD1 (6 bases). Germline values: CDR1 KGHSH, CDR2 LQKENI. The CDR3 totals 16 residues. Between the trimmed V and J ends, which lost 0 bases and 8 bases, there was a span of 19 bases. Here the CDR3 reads CASSPPSGNRDSGYTF. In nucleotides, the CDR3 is TGTGCCAGCTCACCACCGTCGGGAAACAGGGATTCAGGCTACACCTTC.

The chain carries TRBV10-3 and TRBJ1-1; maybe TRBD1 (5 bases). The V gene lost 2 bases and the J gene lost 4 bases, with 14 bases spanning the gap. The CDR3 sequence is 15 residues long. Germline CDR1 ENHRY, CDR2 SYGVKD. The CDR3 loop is CAISEIGGITTEAFF. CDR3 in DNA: TGTGCCATCAGTGAGATCGGGGGAATAACCACTGAAGCTTTCTTT.

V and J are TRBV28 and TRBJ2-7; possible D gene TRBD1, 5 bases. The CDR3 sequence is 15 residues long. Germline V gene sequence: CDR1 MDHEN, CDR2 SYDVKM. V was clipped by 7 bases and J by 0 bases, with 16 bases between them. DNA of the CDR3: TGTGCCAGCACTCCTTGGGGCTTAGCCTCCTACGAGCAGTACTTC. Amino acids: CASTPWGLASYEQYF.

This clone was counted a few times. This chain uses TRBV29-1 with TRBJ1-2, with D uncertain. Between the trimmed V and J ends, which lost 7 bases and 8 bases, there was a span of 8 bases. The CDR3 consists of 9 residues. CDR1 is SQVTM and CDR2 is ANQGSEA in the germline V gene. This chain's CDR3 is CSAERGYTF. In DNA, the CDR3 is TGCAGCGCCGAGAGGGGCTACACCTTC.

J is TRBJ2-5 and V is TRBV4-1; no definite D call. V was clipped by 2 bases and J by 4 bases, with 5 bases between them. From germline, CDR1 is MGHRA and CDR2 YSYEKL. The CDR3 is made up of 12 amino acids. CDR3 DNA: TGCGCCAGCAGCCAAATTCTAGAGACCCAGTACTTC. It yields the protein CASSQILETQYF.

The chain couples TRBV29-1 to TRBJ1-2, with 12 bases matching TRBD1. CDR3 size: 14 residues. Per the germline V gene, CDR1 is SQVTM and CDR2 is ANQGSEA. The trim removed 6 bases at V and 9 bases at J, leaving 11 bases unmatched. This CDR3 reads CSVVSGTGGISYTF. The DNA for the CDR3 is TGCAGCGTAGTATCCGGGACAGGGGGCATCAGCTACACCTTC.

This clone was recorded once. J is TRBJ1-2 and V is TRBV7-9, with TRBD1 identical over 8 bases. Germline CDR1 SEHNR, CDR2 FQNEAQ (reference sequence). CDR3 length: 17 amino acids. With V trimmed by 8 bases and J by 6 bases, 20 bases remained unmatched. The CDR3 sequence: CASDQPGSADREHGYTF. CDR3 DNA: TGTGCCAGCGACCAGCCGGGTTCCGCGGACAGGGAACATGGCTACACCTTC. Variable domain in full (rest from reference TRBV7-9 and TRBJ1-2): DTGVSQNPRHKITKRGQNVTFRCDPISEHNRLYWYRQTLGQGPEFLTYFQNEAQLEKSRLLSDRFSAERPKGSFSTLEIQRTEQGDSAMYLCASDQPGSADREHGYTFGSGTRLTVV.

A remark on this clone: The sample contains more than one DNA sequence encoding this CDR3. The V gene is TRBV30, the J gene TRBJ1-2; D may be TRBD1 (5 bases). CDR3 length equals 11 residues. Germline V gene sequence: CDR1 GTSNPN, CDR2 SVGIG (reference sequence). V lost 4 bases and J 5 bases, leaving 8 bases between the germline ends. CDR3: CAWTGGYGYTF. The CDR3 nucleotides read TGTGCCTGGACGGGGGGATATGGCTACACCTTC.

The CDR3 bases are TGCGCCAGCACCCTCGGGACAGACGAGAATTCACCCCTCCACTTT. Residues: CASTLGTDENSPLHF. The chain has TRBV5-1 and TRBJ1-6; 7 bases map to TRBD1. Trimming took 6 bases from V and 7 from J; bases not matched to a gene: 10. The CDR3 extends over 15 amino acids. The germline gives CDR1 SGHRS, CDR2 YFSETQ.

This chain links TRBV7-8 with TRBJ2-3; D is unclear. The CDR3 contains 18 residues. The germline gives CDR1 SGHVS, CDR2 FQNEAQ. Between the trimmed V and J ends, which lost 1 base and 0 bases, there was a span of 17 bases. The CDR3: CASSLGLSVEFSTDTQYF. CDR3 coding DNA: TGTGCCAGCAGCTTAGGACTCTCGGTCGAATTTAGCACAGATACGCAGTATTTT.

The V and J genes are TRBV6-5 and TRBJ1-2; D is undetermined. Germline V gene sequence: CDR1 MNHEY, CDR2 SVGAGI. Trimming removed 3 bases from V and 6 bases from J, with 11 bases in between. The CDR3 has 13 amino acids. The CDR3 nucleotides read TGTGCCAGCAGTTATCCAGGCTGGGATGGCTACACCTTC. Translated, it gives CASSYPGWDGYTF.

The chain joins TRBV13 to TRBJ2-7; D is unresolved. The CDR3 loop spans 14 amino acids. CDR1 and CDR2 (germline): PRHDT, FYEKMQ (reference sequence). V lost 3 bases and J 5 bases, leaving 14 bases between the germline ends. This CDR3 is CASSFFRAVNEQYF. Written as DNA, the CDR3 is TGTGCCAGCAGCTTTTTTCGAGCCGTCAACGAGCAGTACTTC.

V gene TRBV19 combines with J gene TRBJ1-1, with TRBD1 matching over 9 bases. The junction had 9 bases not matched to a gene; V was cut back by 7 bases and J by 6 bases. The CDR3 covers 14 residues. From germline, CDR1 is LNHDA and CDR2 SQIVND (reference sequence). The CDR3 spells CASTDTGGSPEAFF. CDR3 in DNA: TGTGCCAGTACCGATACAGGGGGCTCCCCTGAAGCTTTCTTT.

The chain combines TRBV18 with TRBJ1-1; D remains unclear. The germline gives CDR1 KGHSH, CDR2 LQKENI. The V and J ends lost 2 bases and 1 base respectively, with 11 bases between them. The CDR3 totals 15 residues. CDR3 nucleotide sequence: TGTGCCAGCTCACCAAGTCTCGGAGGGAACACTGAAGCTTTCTTT. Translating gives CASSPSLGGNTEAFF.